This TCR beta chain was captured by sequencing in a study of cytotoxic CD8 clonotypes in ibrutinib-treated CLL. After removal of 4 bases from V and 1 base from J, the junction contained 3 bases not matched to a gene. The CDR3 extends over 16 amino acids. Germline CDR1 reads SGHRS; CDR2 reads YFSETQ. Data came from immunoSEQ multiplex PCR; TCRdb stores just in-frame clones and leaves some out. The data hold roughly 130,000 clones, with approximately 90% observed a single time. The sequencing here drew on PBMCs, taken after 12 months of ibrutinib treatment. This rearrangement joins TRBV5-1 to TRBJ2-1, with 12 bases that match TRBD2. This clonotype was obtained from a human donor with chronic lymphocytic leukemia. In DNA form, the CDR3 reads TGCGCCAGCAGCGCGCTAGCGGGAGGGTCCTACAATGAGCAGTTCTTC. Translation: CASSALAGGSYNEQFF.